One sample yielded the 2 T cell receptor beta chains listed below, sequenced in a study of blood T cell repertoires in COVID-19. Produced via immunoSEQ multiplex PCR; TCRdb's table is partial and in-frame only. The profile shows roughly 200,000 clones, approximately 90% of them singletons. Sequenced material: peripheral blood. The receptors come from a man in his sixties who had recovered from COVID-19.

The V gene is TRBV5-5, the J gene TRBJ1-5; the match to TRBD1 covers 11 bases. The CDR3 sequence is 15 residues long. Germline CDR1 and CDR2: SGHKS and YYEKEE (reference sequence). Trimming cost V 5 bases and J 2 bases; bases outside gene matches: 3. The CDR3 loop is CASRRDRGGNQPQHF. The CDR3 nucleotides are TGTGCCAGCAGGAGGGACAGGGGGGGCAATCAGCCCCAGCATTTT.

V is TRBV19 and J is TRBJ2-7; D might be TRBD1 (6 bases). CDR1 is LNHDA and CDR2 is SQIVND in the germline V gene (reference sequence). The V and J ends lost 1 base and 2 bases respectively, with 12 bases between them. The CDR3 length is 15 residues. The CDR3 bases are TGTGCCAGTAGTATAGTGGACAGCCGAACCTACGAGCAGTACTTC. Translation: CASSIVDSRTYEQYF.